These 28 T cell receptor beta chains share one sample of origin, sequenced in a study of long-term antiretroviral therapy in people with HIV. The run of the v3.0 immunoSEQ assay was at survey level. The assay was immunoSEQ multiplex PCR, and TCRdb's table has in-frame clones only and misses some. The sample has 28,000 or so clones; roughly 85% are singletons. Source: unsorted PBMCs, taken 0.8 years before starting antiretroviral therapy. The receptor set was obtained from a man between 18 and 29 years old with HIV.

The chain combines TRBV25-1 with TRBJ2-5, with 8 bases matching TRBD1. The CDR3 has 16 residues. Germline V CDR1 and CDR2: MGHDK, SYGVNS. Losses at the gene ends were 2 bases for V and 1 base for J; bases not matched to a gene: 6. CDR3 sequence (DNA): TGTGCCAGCAGTGAAAGGGGACAGGCGGTCCAAGAGACCCAGTACTTC. It is translated as CASSERGQAVQETQYF.

The chain couples TRBV14 to TRBJ1-2; D is unresolved. The germline V gene has CDR1 SGHDN and CDR2 FVKESK. V dropped 2 bases and J dropped 6 bases, with 7 bases sitting between them. This CDR3 spans 12 amino acids. In DNA, the CDR3 is TGTGCCAGCAGCCAATGGCCGGATGGCTACACCTTC. This codes for CASSQWPDGYTF. Full variable domain (missing parts from reference TRBV14 and TRBJ1-2): EAGVTQFPSHSVIEKGQTVTLRCDPISGHDNLYWYRRVMGKEIKFLLHFVKESKQDESGMPNNRFLAERTGGTYSTLKVQPAELEDSGVYFCASSQWPDGYTFGSGTRLTVV.

This chain joins TRBV2 and TRBJ2-2; TRBD2 matches at 10 bases. CDR1 SNHLY and CDR2 FYNNEI come from the germline V gene. J lost 1 base, V lost 3 bases, and 11 bases had no gene match. The CDR3 consists of 19 residues. This CDR3 reads CASSDPKAGGGRNTGELFF. DNA for the CDR3: TGTGCCAGCAGTGACCCCAAAGCGGGAGGGGGTAGGAACACCGGGGAGCTGTTTTTT. The whole variable domain, remainder taken from reference TRBV2 and TRBJ2-2, is EPEVTQTPSHQVTQMGQEVILRCVPISNHLYFYWYRQILGQKVEFLVSFYNNEISEKSEIFDDQFSVERPDGSNFTLKIRSTKLEDSAMYFCASSDPKAGGGRNTGELFFGEGSRLTVL.

This chain connects TRBV7-9 to TRBJ2-5; D possibly corresponds to TRBD2 (7 bases). CDR1 and CDR2 (germline): SEHNR, FQNEAQ (reference sequence). The CDR3 consists of 16 residues. With 5 bases removed from V and 5 bases from J, the gap between germline ends came to 21 bases. CDR3 region: CASSHSGGGALETQYF. CDR3 nucleotides: TGTGCCAGCAGCCACTCGGGTGGGGGGGCCTTGGAGACCCAGTACTTC.

The chain is built from TRBV7-2 and TRBJ2-7, with 9 nucleotides matching TRBD2. J lost 7 bases, V lost 1 base, and 8 bases had no gene match. The length of the CDR3 is 15 residues. Germline CDR1 and CDR2: SGHTA and FQGNSA. The CDR3 DNA reads TGTGCCAGCAGCTTAGGTATTAGCGGGAGAGGTGAGCAGTACTTC. It is translated as CASSLGISGRGEQYF.

The chain is built from TRBV18 and TRBJ1-1; D call uncertain. The CDR3 length is 12 residues. Trimming cost V 6 bases and J 0 bases, with 5 bases left between them. Per germline, CDR1 KGHSH and CDR2 LQKENI. CDR3 bases: TGTGCCAGCTCGATTGTGAACACTGAAGCTTTCTTT. This encodes CASSIVNTEAFF.

In DNA, the CDR3 is TGTGCCAGCAGTTACTCGAACAAGTTTGATGAGCAGTTCTTC. Translation: CASSYSNKFDEQFF. The chain couples TRBV6-5 to TRBJ2-1; D gene unclear. The CDR3 has 14 residues. Germline CDR1 reads MNHEY; CDR2 reads SVGAGI. V was clipped by 0 bases and J by 8 bases, with 11 bases between them.

The CDR3: CASSLVASSGTDTQYF. The CDR3 DNA sequence: TGTGCCAGCAGCTTGGTGGCCTCTTCGGGCACAGATACGCAGTATTTT. J is TRBJ2-3 and V is TRBV5-4, with D unresolved. The CDR3 loop spans 16 amino acids. Germline V CDR1 and CDR2: SGHNT, YYREEE (reference sequence). V was trimmed by 0 bases and J by 1 base, leaving 12 bases between them. The full variable domain, its missing parts supplied by reference TRBV5-4 and TRBJ2-3, is ETGVTQSPTHLIKTRGQQVTLRCSSQSGHNTVSWYQQALGQGPQFIFQYYREEENGRGNFPPRFSGLQFPNYSSELNVNALELDDSALYLCASSLVASSGTDTQYFGPGTRLTVL.

This clone was seen just once. The rearrangement uses TRBV2 and TRBJ2-5, with unresolved D. Deletions cut 6 bases from V and 5 bases from J, with 10 bases between. Germline V CDR1 and CDR2: SNHLY, FYNNEI. The CDR3 is 12 amino acids. The CDR3 here is CASSSTAETQYF. As DNA, the CDR3 is TGTGCCAGCAGCTCTACCGCCGAGACCCAGTACTTC.

The rearrangement links TRBV4-2 to TRBJ2-1, with 9 positions matching TRBD2. The J segment lost 9 bases and the V segment lost 4 bases, leaving 13 bases of the junction unmatched. This CDR3 is built from 16 residues. CDR1 and CDR2 from the germline V gene are LGHNA and YNFKEQ. The CDR3 DNA reads as TGTGCCAGCAGCCTTAGCGGGAGAGCCACATTGGGTGAGCAGTTCTTC. Protein product: CASSLSGRATLGEQFF.

The chain employs TRBV7-8 and TRBJ1-2; D remains unclear. The V gene's germline CDR1 is SGHVS and CDR2 FQNEAQ. This CDR3 is built from 14 residues. Trimming left V 5 bases short and J 7 bases short, with 17 bases between. The CDR3 region has the DNA TGTGCCAGCAGCGGGTTCCTCGGTGAGGCTGGCTACACCTTC. It translates to CASSGFLGEAGYTF. Full variable domain (remainder filled in from reference TRBV7-8 and TRBJ1-2): GAGVSQSPRYKVAKRGQDVALRCDPISGHVSLFWYQQALGQGPEFLTYFQNEAQLDKSGLPSDRFFAERPEGSVSTLKIQRTQQEDSAVYLCASSGFLGEAGYTFGSGTRLTVV.

CDR3: CASTSALGNEQYF. The CDR3 DNA reads TGTGCCAGCACCTCGGCGCTGGGCAACGAGCAGTACTTC. The chain joins TRBV7-9 to TRBJ2-7; D ambiguous. The V gene lost 7 bases and the J gene lost 5 bases, with 15 bases spanning the gap. Germline V CDR1 and CDR2: SEHNR, FQNEAQ (reference sequence). The CDR3 spans 13 residues.

This clone was seen a single time. The chain is built from TRBV28 and TRBJ1-5; D may be TRBD1 (5 bases). CDR3 length equals 17 residues. Germline lookup yields CDR1 MDHEN and CDR2 SYDVKM. V shed 1 base and J shed 3 bases, with 16 bases lying between them. CDR3 in DNA: TGTGCCAGCAGTTTATCCAGGGTTACTAGGAACAATCAGCCCCAGCATTTT. It yields the protein CASSLSRVTRNNQPQHF.

This clone has only a few counts. This CDR3 is CASSPPWSNNEQFF. In DNA, the CDR3 is TGTGCCAGCAGCCCCCCGTGGAGTAACAATGAGCAGTTCTTC. The rearrangement joins TRBV4-2 to TRBJ2-1, with D unclear. V lost 4 bases and J 5 bases, leaving 12 bases between the germline ends. The germline V gene has CDR1 LGHNA and CDR2 YNFKEQ. This CDR3 comprises 14 residues.

This clone appeared a few times. This chain connects TRBV5-6 to TRBJ1-2; D might be TRBD1 (6 bases). Germline V gene sequence: CDR1 SGHDT, CDR2 YYEEEE. The CDR3 length is 15 residues. The V end lost 0 bases, the J end lost 7 bases, and 16 bases lay between the germline ends. This chain's CDR3 is CASSLVPGQGSGYTF. CDR3 in DNA: TGTGCCAGCAGCTTGGTCCCGGGCCAGGGGTCTGGCTACACCTTC.

This chain links TRBV10-3 with TRBJ2-7; TRBD2 matches at 7 bases. The CDR3 sequence is 15 residues long. CDR1 is ENHRY and CDR2 is SYGVKD in the germline V gene. V trimming: 10 bases; J trimming: 0 bases; junction bases outside the gene matches: 12. The CDR3, as DNA: TGTGCCACCCGTTCTGAGCGGGAACCCTCCTACGAGCAGTACTTC. It codes for CATRSEREPSYEQYF.

This clone was recorded only once. The rearrangement joins TRBV10-2 to TRBJ2-1; 7 bases agree with TRBD2. The CDR3 sequence is 12 residues long. With 7 bases clipped from V and 9 bases from J, the junction kept 6 bases outside the gene matches. Germline values: CDR1 WSHSY, CDR2 SAAADI. The CDR3 is CASTARGTEQFF. DNA for the CDR3: TGCGCCAGCACTGCGCGGGGGACTGAGCAGTTCTTC.

The rearrangement uses TRBV19 and TRBJ2-3, with D possibly TRBD1 on 5 matching bases. Trimming took off 3 bases at V and 6 bases at J, with 13 bases between the two ends. Germline V CDR1 and CDR2: LNHDA, SQIVND (reference sequence). This CDR3 is built from 14 residues. The CDR3 region is CASSISRVGDTQYF. As DNA, the CDR3 is TGTGCCAGTAGTATTAGCAGGGTTGGGGATACGCAGTATTTT.

The J gene is TRBJ2-5, the V gene TRBV11-2; 13 nucleotides agree with TRBD2. The CDR3 sequence is 18 residues long. V shed 3 bases, J shed 5 bases, and the junction held 12 bases outside the gene matches. Per germline, CDR1 SGHAT and CDR2 FQNNGV. The CDR3 loop reads CASSFGTSGELRGETQYF. The CDR3 nucleotides read TGTGCCAGCAGCTTCGGGACTAGCGGGGAGTTACGGGGGGAGACCCAGTACTTC.

The CDR3, as DNA: TGTGCCAGCAGCGTTGAGGGGGATGAAAAACTGTTTTTT. Translating it yields CASSVEGDEKLFF. The chain is built from TRBV11-2 and TRBJ1-4, with TRBD1 as a possible D gene (6 bases). V was clipped by 5 bases and J by 6 bases, with 10 bases between them. This CDR3 has 13 amino acids. Germline V lookup: CDR1 SGHAT, CDR2 FQNNGV.

The chain couples TRBV25-1 to TRBJ2-7; weak D call: TRBD1 (7 bases). Trimming took 7 bases from V and 8 from J, leaving 15 bases between them. The germline V gene has CDR1 MGHDK and CDR2 SYGVNS. The CDR3 runs to 12 residues. In DNA, the CDR3 is TGTGCCAGCACCGAAGGAGGGGGCCAGCAGTACTTC. Translating it yields CASTEGGGQQYF.

The chain combines TRBV27 with TRBJ1-6; D might be TRBD1 (5 bases). V dropped 2 bases and J dropped 4 bases, with 12 bases sitting between them. The germline gives CDR1 MNHEY, CDR2 SMNVEV (reference sequence). CDR3 length: 16 residues. This CDR3 is CASSLRRGQYNSPLHF. CDR3 coding DNA: TGTGCCAGCAGTTTAAGGCGGGGCCAATATAATTCACCCCTCCACTTT.

V and J are TRBV5-6 and TRBJ1-2; maybe TRBD1 (5 bases). The CDR3 loop spans 15 amino acids. Germline CDR1 SGHDT, CDR2 YYEEEE. The ends were cut back, 5 bases at V and 4 bases at J, with 18 bases in the middle. In nucleotides, the CDR3 is TGTGCCAGCAGGCGACAGAATATGATTGTCTATGGCTACACCTTC. This gives the protein CASRRQNMIVYGYTF.

This chain links TRBV11-1 with TRBJ1-2; 9 bases map to TRBD1. There are 14 residues in the CDR3. Germline CDR1 is SGHAT and CDR2 is FQDESV (reference sequence). Trimming at V came to 2 bases and at J to 7 bases, leaving 5 bases not matched to a gene. CDR3 region: CASSLTGQGGGYTF. The CDR3 DNA follows: TGTGCCAGCAGCTTAACGGGACAGGGCGGTGGCTACACCTTC.

The J gene is TRBJ2-6, the V gene TRBV5-1, with D perhaps matching TRBD2 (6 bases). V lost 3 bases and J lost 0, with 10 bases in between. The CDR3 is 16 residues long. The V gene's germline CDR1 is SGHRS and CDR2 YFSETQ. CDR3 bases: TGCGCCAGCAGCTCGGGGGTGATCTCTGGGGCCAACGTCCTGACTTTC. Its protein product is CASSSGVISGANVLTF.

The V and J genes are TRBV28 and TRBJ1-5, with TRBD1 identical over 8 bases. From germline, CDR1 is MDHEN and CDR2 SYDVKM. The V and J ends lost 9 bases and 2 bases, in that order; junction bases with no gene match: 9. CDR3 size: 15 residues. The CDR3 nucleotides read TGTGCCAGTCCCTTGGACAGGGTGGGCAATCAGCCCCAGCATTTT. This sequence encodes CASPLDRVGNQPQHF.

About this clone: The sample carries other DNA sequences with the same CDR3. The chain recombines TRBV9 with TRBJ1-1; TRBD1 is a possible D gene (5 bases). The V end was cut by 0 bases, the J end by 3 bases, with 9 bases between. The length of the CDR3 is 14 residues. Germline-derived CDR1 and CDR2 are SGDLS and YYNGEE. As DNA, the CDR3 is TGTGCCAGCAGCGTAGCTGGGGGGGACACTGAAGCTTTCTTT. Translating it yields CASSVAGGDTEAFF.

CDR3 protein: CASSAPTGLGDGYTF. CDR3 DNA: TGTGCCAGCAGCGCTCCTACCGGCCTGGGGGATGGCTACACCTTC. V and J are TRBV9 and TRBJ1-2; TRBD1 is a possible D gene (5 bases). This CDR3 has 15 residues. Trimming took off 3 bases at V and 6 bases at J, with 18 bases between the two ends. From germline, CDR1 is SGDLS and CDR2 YYNGEE.